This TCR beta chain was captured by sequencing in a study of shared clonotypes between healthy human individuals. As for the study in general: Donors had three CD4 naive, three CD4 memory, two CD8 naive and one CD8 memory plate apiece.

Germline loops: CDR1 SQVTM, CDR2 ANQGSEA. This CDR3 spans 12 amino acids. V lost 4 bases to trimming and J lost 4 bases, with 10 bases between them. Sequencing was performed with immunoSEQ multiplex PCR; in TCRdb, only in-frame clones are kept and a portion is missing. The data hold about 1,500,000 clones, with roughly 96% observed a single time. This chain connects TRBV29-1 to TRBJ1-2; D gene uncertain. The origin of this receptor is a man under 40 in good health. The sample comprised naive CD4+ T cells sorted from blood. Subset indicated: CD45RA+ positively selected. CDR3 region: CSVGSSGYGYTF. The DNA for the CDR3 is TGCAGCGTTGGATCGTCTGGCTATGGCTACACCTTC.